Below are 29 T cell receptor beta chains sequenced from a single sample in a study of blood T cell repertoires in COVID-19. Data came from immunoSEQ multiplex PCR; TCRdb stores just in-frame clones and leaves some out. The table shows 250,000 to 300,000 clones, with approximately 90% occurring only once. Sequencing was carried out using PBMCs or T cells enriched from blood (not recorded which). Receptors originate from a human donor in a cohort exposed to, infected with or recovered from COVID-19 (not recorded which). The donor label of this sample is uncertain.

The chain links TRBV27 to TRBJ1-2; TRBD1 matches at 12 bases. The CDR3 sequence is 19 residues long. Germline trimming cut 7 bases from V and 3 bases from J; bases unmatched to any gene: 18. Germline CDR1 MNHEY, CDR2 SMNVEV (reference sequence). CDR3 in DNA: TGTGCCAGCATCATGCCAGGGACAGGGGGCCCCTTAGAGTACTATGGCTACACCTTC. Translating gives CASIMPGTGGPLEYYGYTF.

The V call is TRBV10-3, the J call TRBJ1-1; a weak D match, TRBD1 (6 bases). CDR3 length equals 13 residues. Germline V gene sequence: CDR1 ENHRY, CDR2 SYGVKD. Trimming left V 5 bases short and J 6 bases short, with 13 bases between. The CDR3 sequence: CAISKQGASEAFF. The CDR3 nucleotides read TGTGCCATCAGTAAACAGGGTGCATCTGAAGCTTTCTTT.

The chain uses TRBV12-3 or TRBV12-4 and TRBJ2-7; 8 bases agree with TRBD1. Unmatched junction bases numbered 8, after V lost 6 bases and J lost 7 bases. The CDR3 is 13 residues long. The CDR3 nucleotides are TGTGCCAGCAGGAAGACAGGGGTAGGGGAGCAGTACTTC. Translated: CASRKTGVGEQYF.

In DNA, the CDR3 is TGTGCCACCAGTGATTGGGACAGGGACGACGGAGAGACCCAGTACTTC. It codes for CATSDWDRDDGETQYF. The chain combines TRBV24-1 with TRBJ2-5, with 9 positions matching TRBD1. Germline V gene sequence: CDR1 KGHDR, CDR2 SFDVKD. The CDR3 is 16 residues long. The ends lost 2 bases at V and 4 bases at J; junction bases unmatched: 7.

The chain has TRBV10-3 and TRBJ1-5, with 9 positions matching TRBD1. Germline assignment: CDR1 ENHRY and CDR2 SYGVKD. This CDR3 region has 16 residues. V was clipped by 0 bases and J by 6 bases; unmatched bases: 6. The CDR3 sequence: CAISESNRGLFQPQHF. The CDR3 region has the DNA TGTGCCATCAGTGAGTCTAACAGGGGGCTCTTTCAGCCCCAGCATTTT.

The chain employs TRBV6-5 and TRBJ1-1; TRBD1 might be the D (6 bases). The CDR3 totals 12 residues. Germline CDR1 is MNHEY and CDR2 is SVGAGI. Trimming removed 6 bases from V and 8 bases from J, with 13 bases in between. CDR3 coding DNA: TGTGCCAGCAGCTCTCGACAGGAGGAAGCTTTCTTT. Amino acids: CASSSRQEEAFF.

The V and J genes are TRBV6-5 and TRBJ2-7; 11 nucleotides match TRBD2. J was trimmed by 4 bases and V by 4 bases; bases with no gene match: 6. This CDR3 is built from 15 residues. Germline lookup yields CDR1 MNHEY and CDR2 SVGAGI. CDR3 protein: CASSSGLAAGYEQYF. CDR3 DNA sequence: TGTGCCAGCAGTTCGGGACTAGCGGCGGGGTACGAGCAGTACTTC.

The chain joins TRBV12-3 or TRBV12-4 to TRBJ1-1; D is ambiguous. V lost 3 bases, J lost 11 bases, and 16 bases lay in between. CDR3 size: 13 residues. The CDR3 coding sequence is TGTGCCAGCAGTTTCCCGTCCGGCCCGGGGGCTTTCTTT. This translates into CASSFPSGPGAFF.

The V and J genes are TRBV10-2 and TRBJ1-3; D is uncertain. The CDR3 length is 17 residues. CDR1 WSHSY and CDR2 SAAADI come from the germline V gene. The V end lost 2 bases, the J end lost 8 bases, and 22 bases lay between the germline ends. CDR3 in amino acids: CASSEALSGLREDTIYF. The CDR3 bases are TGCGCCAGCAGTGAGGCCCTTTCCGGGCTAAGGGAGGACACCATATATTTT.

With regard to this clone: The junction does not match germline at one end; this may be a read error. The chain carries TRBV5-4 and TRBJ2-3, with TRBD2 matching over 13 bases. This CDR3 is built from 14 residues. Germline CDR1 is SGHNT and CDR2 is YYREEE (reference sequence). This CDR3 is CASTSGGASDTQYF. DNA of the CDR3: TGTGCAAGCACTAGCGGGGGGGCCTCAGATACGCAGTATTTT.

Comments on this clone: Other nucleotide sequences in the sample specify the same CDR3. The chain has TRBV12-3 or TRBV12-4 and TRBJ2-1; possible D gene TRBD2, 5 bases. This CDR3 is 13 amino acids long. V was clipped by 3 bases and J by 5 bases, with 8 bases between them. The CDR3, as DNA: TGTGCCAGCAGTTTTGGACTCCACAATGAGCAGTTCTTC. Translation gives CASSFGLHNEQFF.

V gene TRBV29-1 combines with J gene TRBJ2-7, with D possibly matching TRBD1 (5 bases). Between the trimmed V and J ends, which lost 8 bases and 3 bases, there was a span of 11 bases. This CDR3 is built from 11 residues. The germline V gene encodes CDR1 SQVTM and CDR2 ANQGSEA. As DNA, the CDR3 is TGCAGCTTCCTAGGGGTCTACGAGCAGTACTTC. Translation gives CSFLGVYEQYF.

The chain employs TRBV5-1 and TRBJ1-4; TRBD1 matches at 7 bases. The germline V gene has CDR1 SGHRS and CDR2 YFSETQ. With 4 bases clipped from V and 4 bases from J, the junction kept 7 bases outside the gene matches. This CDR3 has 15 amino acids. CDR3 in amino acids: CASSENRGRNEKLFF. The CDR3 DNA follows: TGCGCCAGCAGCGAAAACAGGGGACGTAATGAAAAACTGTTTTTT.

This chain connects TRBV19 to TRBJ2-3; the D gene is possibly TRBD1 (6 bases). Trimming stripped 2 bases from V and 8 bases from J, with 8 bases between. Germline V lookup: CDR1 LNHDA, CDR2 SQIVND (reference sequence). The CDR3 runs to 12 residues. This CDR3 reads CASSILRGTQYF. DNA of the CDR3: TGTGCCAGTAGTATACTCAGGGGTACGCAGTATTTT.

This clone was observed a few times. The chain uses TRBV27 and TRBJ1-6; TRBD1 might be the D (6 bases). Germline CDR1 is MNHEY and CDR2 is SMNVEV (reference sequence). The CDR3 runs 15 residues. Trimming pared 2 bases from V and 8 bases from J, leaving 13 bases between. The CDR3: CASSLGSGADSPLHF. DNA for the CDR3: TGTGCCAGCAGTTTAGGATCAGGGGCGGATTCACCCCTCCACTTT.

This clone was seen a single time. V is TRBV18 and J is TRBJ2-1; tentatively, D is TRBD1 (6 bases). CDR3 length: 17 amino acids. The V end was cut by 0 bases, the J end by 9 bases, with 21 bases between. CDR1 is KGHSH, CDR2 LQKENI, per germline. CDR3 amino acids: CASSPPARGSPGVEQFF. CDR3 DNA: TGTGCCAGCTCACCACCCGCCAGGGGATCACCCGGAGTTGAGCAGTTCTTC.

The chain joins TRBV21-1 to TRBJ2-1; the table's D call TRBD2 went unverified against the DNA. TRBV21-1 is designated a pseudogene. The CDR3 loop spans 15 amino acids. The CDR3 nucleotides are TGTGCCAGCAGCTCCCTCGGCGGGGTGGCTTGGGGGCAGTTCTTC. Translating gives CASSSLGGVAWGQFF.

A single count supports this clone. The chain links TRBV2 to TRBJ2-3, with 8 positions matching TRBD1. The CDR3 consists of 14 residues. Germline V gene data show CDR1 as SNHLY and CDR2 as FYNNEI. J gave up 6 bases and V 4 bases, and 6 bases lay outside the gene matches. CDR3 amino acids: CASSVDRVSDTQYF. In DNA form, the CDR3 reads TGTGCCAGCAGTGTGGACAGGGTTTCGGATACGCAGTATTTT.

The rearrangement uses TRBV7-8 and TRBJ1-2; 9 positions agree with TRBD1. V trimming: 3 bases; J trimming: 6 bases; junction bases outside the gene matches: 8. Germline-derived CDR1 and CDR2 are SGHVS and FQNEAQ. This CDR3 spans 15 amino acids. As DNA, the CDR3 is TGTGCCAGCAGCTTTTGGGACAGGGATAGGGATGGCTACACCTTC. It specifies CASSFWDRDRDGYTF.

The chain links TRBV27 to TRBJ1-1; a weak D match, TRBD1 (6 bases). This CDR3 comprises 14 residues. The V gene lost 3 bases and the J gene lost 5 bases, with 13 bases spanning the gap. From germline, CDR1 is MNHEY and CDR2 SMNVEV (reference sequence). The CDR3 spells CASSFGAGDTEAFF. CDR3 bases: TGTGCCAGCAGTTTCGGGGCAGGGGATACTGAAGCTTTCTTT.

The chain recombines TRBV5-6 with TRBJ1-5; 7 nucleotides align to TRBD1. The germline V gene encodes CDR1 SGHDT and CDR2 YYEEEE. CDR3 length: 13 amino acids. V dropped 3 bases and J dropped 7; count of bases not matched to a gene: 4. The CDR3 is CASSSTGRQPQHF. DNA of the CDR3: TGTGCCAGCAGCTCGACAGGGCGCCAGCCCCAGCATTTT. The entire variable domain, with the rest obtained from reference TRBV5-6 and TRBJ1-5, is as follows: DAGVTQSPTHLIKTRGQQVTLRCSPKSGHDTVSWYQQALGQGPQFIFQYYEEEERQRGNFPDRFSGHQFPNYSSELNVNALLLGDSALYLCASSSTGRQPQHFGDGTRLSIL.

The chain recombines TRBV5-1 with TRBJ2-7, with 8 bases lining up with TRBD1. The CDR3 has 14 residues. Germline assignment: CDR1 SGHRS and CDR2 YFSETQ. The ends lost 2 bases at V and 5 bases at J; junction bases unmatched: 6. Here the CDR3 reads CASSFRDRSDEQYF. The CDR3 DNA is TGCGCCAGCAGCTTCCGGGACAGGTCGGACGAGCAGTACTTC.

The chain couples TRBV2 to TRBJ2-3; a possible D gene is TRBD1 (6 bases). V was shortened by 1 base and J by 1 base, with 9 bases between the two germline ends. This CDR3 contains 15 residues. CDR1 SNHLY and CDR2 FYNNEI come from the germline V gene. The CDR3 protein is CASSEGQAGTDTQYF. The CDR3 DNA reads as TGTGCCAGCAGTGAAGGACAGGCCGGCACAGATACGCAGTATTTT. Using reference TRBV2 and TRBJ2-3 for the parts outside the CDR3, the full variable domain is EPEVTQTPSHQVTQMGQEVILRCVPISNHLYFYWYRQILGQKVEFLVSFYNNEISEKSEIFDDQFSVERPDGSNFTLKIRSTKLEDSAMYFCASSEGQAGTDTQYFGPGTRLTVL.

The rearrangement links TRBV15 to TRBJ2-3; 12 bases match TRBD2. The V gene end was trimmed by 1 base and the J gene end by 0 bases; junction bases not matched to a gene: 5. This CDR3 region has 18 residues. Germline V gene lookup returns CDR1 LNHNV and CDR2 YYDKDF (reference sequence). The CDR3 DNA follows: TGTGCCACCAGCAGAGCTAGCGGGGGGGGAACTAGCACAGATACGCAGTATTTT. Protein sequence: CATSRASGGGTSTDTQYF.

CDR3 protein: CASSQTTGNYGYTF. CDR3 nucleotides: TGCGCCAGCAGCCAGACAACAGGGAACTATGGCTACACCTTC. J is TRBJ1-2 and V is TRBV5-1; D perhaps matches TRBD1 (6 bases). The CDR3 totals 14 residues. Germline CDR1 and CDR2: SGHRS and YFSETQ. V was cut by 4 bases and J by 2 bases, with 12 bases left in between.

This rearrangement joins TRBV25-1 to TRBJ1-1, with TRBD1 identical over 7 bases. V lost 7 bases to trimming and J lost 1 base; unmatched junction nucleotides: 6. In germline, CDR1 is MGHDK, CDR2 SYGVNS. The CDR3 runs 14 residues. The CDR3 loop reads CASTRQGGNTEAFF. CDR3 coding DNA: TGTGCCAGCACCCGACAGGGAGGGAACACTGAAGCTTTCTTT.

In its sample, this clone was seen once. The CDR3, as DNA: TGTGCCAGCAGCCACAGGGGCACAGATACGCAGTATTTT. Translating it yields CASSHRGTDTQYF. J is TRBJ2-3 and V is TRBV3-1 (or the pseudogene TRBV3-2); the D gene is possibly TRBD1 (5 bases). This CDR3 contains 13 residues. Between the trimmed V and J ends, which lost 3 bases and 1 base, there was a span of 5 bases. The germline V gene has CDR1 LGHDT and CDR2 YNNKEL (reference sequence).

The table lists this clone with a count of one. The chain employs TRBV7-2 and TRBJ1-2, with TRBD1 identical over 8 bases. The J segment lost 2 bases and the V segment lost 5 bases, leaving 10 bases of the junction unmatched. CDR1 and CDR2 from the germline V gene are SGHTA and FQGNSA. The CDR3 totals 16 residues. The CDR3 region is CASSPYTGQGNYGYTF. As DNA, the CDR3 is TGTGCCAGCAGCCCTTATACTGGACAGGGCAACTATGGCTACACCTTC. The whole variable domain, remainder taken from reference TRBV7-2 and TRBJ1-2, is GAGVSQSPSNKVTEKGKDVELRCDPISGHTALYWYRQSLGQGLEFLIYFQGNSAPDKSGLPSDRFSAERTGGSVSTLTIQRTQQEDSAVYLCASSPYTGQGNYGYTFGSGTRLTVV.

V and J are TRBV6-4 and TRBJ2-6; no clear D gene. The CDR3 contains 15 residues. Germline-derived CDR1 and CDR2 are MRHNA and SNTAGT. Between the trimmed V and J ends, which lost 6 bases and 2 bases, there was a span of 11 bases. DNA of the CDR3: TGTGCCAGCAGACAAACAGTGACTGGGGCCAACGTCCTGACTTTC. Its translation: CASRQTVTGANVLTF.